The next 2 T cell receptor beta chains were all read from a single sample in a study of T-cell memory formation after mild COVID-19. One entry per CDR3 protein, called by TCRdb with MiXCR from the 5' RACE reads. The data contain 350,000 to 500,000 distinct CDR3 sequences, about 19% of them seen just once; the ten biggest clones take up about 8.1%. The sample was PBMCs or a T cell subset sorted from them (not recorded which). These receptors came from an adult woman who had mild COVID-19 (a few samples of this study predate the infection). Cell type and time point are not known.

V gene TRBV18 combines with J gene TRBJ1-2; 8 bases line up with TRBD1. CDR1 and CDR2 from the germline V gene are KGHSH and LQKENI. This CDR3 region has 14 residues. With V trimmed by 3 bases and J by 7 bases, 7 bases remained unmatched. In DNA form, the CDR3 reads TGTGCCAGCTCACCTAAAGGACAGGGAGGTGGCTACACCTTC. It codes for CASSPKGQGGGYTF.

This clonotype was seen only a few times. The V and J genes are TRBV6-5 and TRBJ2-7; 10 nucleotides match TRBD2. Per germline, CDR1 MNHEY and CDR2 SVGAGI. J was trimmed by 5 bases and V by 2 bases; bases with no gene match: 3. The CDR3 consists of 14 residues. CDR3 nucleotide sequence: TGTGCCAGCAGTTACGGGACTAGCGCGCACGAGCAGTACTTC. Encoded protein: CASSYGTSAHEQYF.